This T cell receptor beta chain was retrieved from a study of blood T cell repertoires in COVID-19. Study-level information: Sources were T cells, B-cell-depleted T cells, or PBMCs; the material itself was cDNA or gDNA.

Authors' methods: Amplification of reference gene primers provided the estimated nucleated cell counts. The assay was immunoSEQ multiplex PCR, and TCRdb's table has in-frame clones only and misses some. The V and J calls and clone size come from that table; D and trimming were worked out from the DNA. The sample contains 45,000 to 60,000 clones, around 89% of which appear only once. CDR1 and CDR2 from the germline V gene are SGDLS and YYNGEE. The V gene lost 2 bases and the J gene lost 0 bases, with 13 bases spanning the gap. The CDR3 consists of 16 residues. This TCR came from a man aged 55 to 70 with acute or convalescent COVID-19. Sequenced sample: peripheral blood. The rearrangement uses TRBV9 and TRBJ2-3, with D perhaps TRBD1 (5 bases). In DNA, the CDR3 is TGTGCCAGCAGCGTTACAGGCTACCCTAGCACAGATACGCAGTATTTT. This encodes CASSVTGYPSTDTQYF.